This T cell receptor (beta chain) was identified during a study of CD8+ T cells in alopecia areata. Extracted RNA was reverse transcribed, and the resulting cDNA served as sequencing template. Produced via immunoSEQ multiplex PCR; TCRdb's table is partial and in-frame only. Of 110,000 to 150,000 clones listed, about half were seen once; the top ten hold less than 1%. Per germline, CDR1 SGHTA and CDR2 FQGNSA. Trimming left V 4 bases short and J 6 bases short, with 16 bases between. This CDR3 spans 14 amino acids. V and J are TRBV7-2 and TRBJ2-7, with D possibly being TRBD1 or TRBD2 (6 bases each). Here the sequenced sample was CD4+ T cells sorted from blood, taken at week 0. This receptor was taken from a human donor with alopecia areata. The CDR3 nucleotides read TGTGCCAGCAGCTCCGTAGCCCGGGGGCTCGAGCAGTACTTC. This encodes CASSSVARGLEQYF.